Shown below are 9 T cell receptor beta chains from a single sample sequenced in a study of identical twins' blood T cells. TCRdb ran MiXCR on the 5' RACE reads and lists one entry per CDR3 protein. The top ten clones hold around 5.6% of a sample with 300,000 to 400,000 distinct CDR3 sequences, approximately 30% of them seen once. Sample: PBMCs. The receptors here all came from a woman aged 18 to 49 in good health.

As concerns this clonotype: A junction end diverges from the germline sequence, so it may reflect a read error. The chain couples TRBV7-9 to TRBJ1-1; TRBD1 agrees at 7 bases. This CDR3 contains 16 residues. Looked up from germline, CDR1 is SEHNR and CDR2 is FQNEAQ (reference sequence). The chain's CDR3 is CASSLATGRGNTAAFF. DNA for the CDR3: TGTGCCAGCAGCTTAGCGACAGGGAGAGGGAACACTGCAGCTTTCTTT.

This rearrangement joins TRBV9 to TRBJ2-3, with TRBD2 identical over 9 bases. Germline CDR1 reads SGDLS; CDR2 reads YYNGEE. Trimming cost V 4 bases and J 7 bases; bases outside gene matches: 16. The length of the CDR3 is 17 residues. This chain's CDR3 is CASSPPLAGAHKNTQYF. For the CDR3, the DNA is TGTGCCAGCAGCCCCCCATTAGCGGGGGCTCACAAAAATACGCAGTATTTT. Drawing the rest from reference TRBV9 and TRBJ2-3, the complete variable domain is DSGVTQTPKHLITATGQRVTLRCSPRSGDLSVYWYQQSLDQGLQFLIQYYNGEERAKGNILERFSAQQFPDLHSELNLSSLELGDSALYFCASSPPLAGAHKNTQYFGPGTRLTVL.

This chain links TRBV20-1 with TRBJ1-2; the D gene is possibly TRBD1 (5 bases). The germline gives CDR1 DFQATT, CDR2 SNEGSKA (reference sequence). The V end lost 5 bases, the J end lost 0 bases, and 10 bases lay between the germline ends. The CDR3 is made up of 13 amino acids. Here the CDR3 reads CSASDRPNYGYTF. CDR3 DNA sequence: TGCAGTGCTTCAGACAGACCTAACTATGGCTACACCTTC.

About this clonotype: This clone may be a read error of a much larger clone one base away. V usage is TRBV9 and J usage is TRBJ1-1; D unclear. CDR1 is SGDLS and CDR2 is YYNGEE in the germline V gene. This CDR3 is 13 amino acids long. Trimming took off 2 bases at V and 4 bases at J, with 9 bases between the two ends. Here the CDR3 reads CASSVGRSTEAFF. DNA of the CDR3: TGTGCCAGCAGCGTTGGACGGAGCACTGAAGCTTTCTTT.

On this clonotype itself: This may come from a read error, since a much larger clone is one base off. The chain uses TRBV3-1 and TRBJ1-2; maybe TRBD1 (5 bases). This CDR3 is 14 amino acids long. CDR1 and CDR2 (germline): LGHDT, YNNKEL (reference sequence). Trimming took 4 bases from V and 2 from J, leaving 11 bases between them. CDR3 DNA: TGTGCCAGCAGCCCATACAGGTGGAACTATGGCTACACCTTC. Translating gives CASSPYRWNYGYTF.

In this sample, this clonotype turned up a few times. The rearrangement joins TRBV19 to TRBJ1-3; tentatively, D is TRBD1 (6 bases). The CDR3 sequence is 14 residues long. V dropped 5 bases and J dropped 2 bases, with 10 bases sitting between them. Germline CDR1 LNHDA, CDR2 SQIVND (reference sequence). The CDR3 bases are TGTGCCAGTAGTGCCAGGGGTGCTGGAAACACCATATATTTT. It is translated as CASSARGAGNTIYF. The whole variable domain, filled in from reference TRBV19 and TRBJ1-3, reads DGGITQSPKYLFRKEGQNVTLSCEQNLNHDAMYWYRQDPGQGLRLIYYSQIVNDFQKGDIAEGYSVSREKKESFPLTVTSAQKNPTAFYLCASSARGAGNTIYFGEGSWLTVV.

This clonotype has just a few counts. The CDR3: CSALHRGSLYEQYF. CDR3 coding DNA: TGCAGTGCTCTTCACCGGGGTTCACTCTACGAGCAGTACTTC. The genes are TRBV20-1 and TRBJ2-7, with D perhaps TRBD2 (5 bases). CDR1 is DFQATT, CDR2 SNEGSKA, per germline (reference sequence). V gave up 5 bases and J gave up 3 bases, with 17 bases separating them. CDR3 size: 14 residues.

In its sample, this clonotype was seen a few times. The V gene is TRBV2, the J gene TRBJ2-2, with a weak D call TRBD2 (5 bases). The CDR3 is 14 residues long. V was clipped by 6 bases and J by 9 bases, with 17 bases between them. The V gene's germline CDR1 is SNHLY and CDR2 FYNNEI. The CDR3: CASSTGEGSRELFF. The DNA of the CDR3 is TGTGCCAGCAGCACCGGGGAAGGTTCCCGGGAGCTGTTTTTT.

The chain joins TRBV7-9 to TRBJ1-3; D may be TRBD1 (5 bases). Germline-derived CDR1 and CDR2 are SEHNR and FQNEAQ (reference sequence). The CDR3 is 16 amino acids. The V end was cut by 6 bases, the J end by 0 bases, with 15 bases between. This CDR3 is CASRPGLVNSGNTIYF. CDR3 sequence (DNA): TGTGCCAGCAGACCGGGACTTGTAAACTCTGGAAACACCATATATTTT.